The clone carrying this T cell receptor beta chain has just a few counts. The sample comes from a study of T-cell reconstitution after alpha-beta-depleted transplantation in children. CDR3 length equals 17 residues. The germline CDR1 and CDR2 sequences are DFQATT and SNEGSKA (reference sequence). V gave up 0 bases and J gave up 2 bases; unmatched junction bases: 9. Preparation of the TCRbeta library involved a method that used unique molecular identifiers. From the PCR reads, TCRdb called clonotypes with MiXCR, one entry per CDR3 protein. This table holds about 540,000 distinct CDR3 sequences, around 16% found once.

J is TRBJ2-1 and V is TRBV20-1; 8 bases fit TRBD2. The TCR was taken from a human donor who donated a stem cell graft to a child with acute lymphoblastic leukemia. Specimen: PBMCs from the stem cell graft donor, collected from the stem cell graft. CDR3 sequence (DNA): TGCAGTGCTAGAGATCAGTGGGCGGGAGGCCCCTACAATGAGCAGTTCTTC. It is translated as CSARDQWAGGPYNEQFF.